This entry lists 16 T cell receptor beta chains sequenced from one sample in a study of blood T cell repertoires in COVID-19. The assay was immunoSEQ multiplex PCR, and TCRdb's table has in-frame clones only and misses some. The sample records more than 150,000 clones, 70% to 80% being singletons. The sequenced sample was PBMCs or T cells enriched from blood (not recorded which). These receptors came from a man in his sixties who had been exposed to COVID-19.

This clone was seen a handful of times. The CDR3 region is CASSPGTSSETQYF. The CDR3 coding sequence is TGTGCCAGCAGCCCCGGGACTAGCTCCGAGACCCAGTACTTC. This rearrangement joins TRBV5-4 to TRBJ2-5, with 9 bases aligning to TRBD2. Per germline, CDR1 SGHNT and CDR2 YYREEE (reference sequence). V lost 4 bases to trimming and J lost 5 bases; unmatched junction nucleotides: 6. This CDR3 has 14 amino acids.

The chain has TRBV11-3 and TRBJ1-5, with no clear D. Germline V CDR1 and CDR2: SGHNT, YENEEA. The length of the CDR3 is 15 residues. Trimming left V 1 base short and J 1 base short, with 8 bases between. The CDR3 is CASSLGEESNQPQHF. The DNA for the CDR3 is TGTGCCAGCAGCTTAGGAGAGGAAAGCAATCAGCCCCAGCATTTT. Together with reference TRBV11-3 and TRBJ1-5, the CDR3 gives the full variable domain: EAGVVQSPRYKIIEKKQPVAFWCNPISGHNTLYWYLQNLGQGPELLIRYENEEAVDDSQLPKDRFSAERLKGVDSTLKIQPAELGDSAVYLCASSLGEESNQPQHFGDGTRLSIL.

The chain carries TRBV7-8 and TRBJ1-3; D uncertain. V dropped 5 bases and J dropped 0 bases, with 11 bases sitting between them. Germline V gene sequence: CDR1 SGHVS, CDR2 FQNEAQ. The CDR3 is 15 amino acids. The CDR3 region is CASSRLTVSGNTIYF. The CDR3 DNA follows: TGTGCCAGCAGCCGCCTAACAGTCTCTGGAAACACCATATATTTT.

This chain links TRBV5-4 with TRBJ2-5; 14 bases are shared with TRBD2. Germline V gives CDR1 SGHNT, CDR2 YYREEE (reference sequence). CDR3 length equals 15 residues. Trimming removed 4 bases from V and 5 bases from J; junction bases left unmatched: 4. The CDR3 protein is CASSAGLAGAETQYF. The CDR3 nucleotides read TGTGCCAGCAGCGCGGGACTAGCGGGAGCGGAGACCCAGTACTTC.

The chain uses TRBV19 and TRBJ2-1; TRBD2 agrees at 11 bases. The CDR3 has 13 residues. J gave up 9 bases and V 7 bases, and 5 bases lay outside the gene matches. Germline loops: CDR1 LNHDA, CDR2 SQIVND (reference sequence). The CDR3 DNA follows: TGTGCCAGTAACACCGGACTAGCGGGTGAGCAGTTCTTC. Protein product: CASNTGLAGEQFF.

The chain links TRBV28 to TRBJ2-4, with D unclear. This CDR3 region has 15 residues. Germline V gene lookup returns CDR1 MDHEN and CDR2 SYDVKM. The V end lost 4 bases, the J end lost 0 bases, and 10 bases lay between the germline ends. In DNA, the CDR3 is TGTGCCAGCAGTTCCAGTCCTCTAGCCAAAAACATTCAGTACTTC. As protein: CASSSSPLAKNIQYF.

This chain joins TRBV6-5 and TRBJ2-5; possible D gene TRBD1, 6 bases. Germline values: CDR1 MNHEY, CDR2 SVGAGI. Trimming left V 10 bases short and J 2 bases short, with 11 bases between. This CDR3 contains 12 residues. The CDR3 sequence is CAMDSSQETQYF. The CDR3 coding sequence is TGTGCCATGGACAGTAGTCAAGAGACCCAGTACTTC.

The chain joins TRBV30 to TRBJ1-2; D gene unclear. V lost 0 bases and J 8 bases, leaving 16 bases between the germline ends. CDR3 length: 14 residues. Germline V gene data show CDR1 as GTSNPN and CDR2 as SVGIG (reference sequence). This chain's CDR3 is CAWSVGRAQRGYTF. The CDR3 DNA sequence: TGTGCCTGGAGTGTTGGAAGGGCCCAGCGGGGCTACACCTTC.

The chain recombines TRBV30 with TRBJ1-1, with 7 bases aligning to TRBD1. Germline CDR1 reads GTSNPN; CDR2 reads SVGIG (reference sequence). The CDR3 consists of 16 residues. V trimming: 4 bases; J trimming: 0 bases; junction bases outside the gene matches: 11. The CDR3 nucleotides read TGTGCCTGGACCACCGGGACAGCACTCGTGAACACTGAAGCTTTCTTT. Residues: CAWTTGTALVNTEAFF.

V usage is TRBV5-1 and J usage is TRBJ2-7; 12 bases are shared with TRBD2. After removal of 1 base from V and 4 bases from J, the junction contained 0 bases not matched to a gene. The CDR3 extends over 14 amino acids. Per germline, CDR1 SGHRS and CDR2 YFSETQ. The CDR3 DNA reads as TGCGCCAGCAGCTTGACTAGCGGGAGGTACGAGCAGTACTTC. It encodes CASSLTSGRYEQYF.

This chain links TRBV5-1 with TRBJ2-1; TRBD2 aligns across 11 bases. The CDR3 length is 15 residues. Germline V lookup: CDR1 SGHRS, CDR2 YFSETQ. With 5 bases clipped from V and 5 bases from J, the junction kept 6 bases outside the gene matches. The DNA of the CDR3 is TGCGCCAGCAGGGCCGGGACTAGCGGAAACAATGAGCAGTTCTTC. It yields the protein CASRAGTSGNNEQFF.

This chain links TRBV30 with TRBJ1-5; tentatively, D is TRBD1 (5 bases). CDR1 and CDR2 from the germline V gene are GTSNPN and SVGIG (reference sequence). This CDR3 comprises 13 residues. V dropped 3 bases and J dropped 9 bases, with 15 bases sitting between them. CDR3 protein: CAWRRGPSGPQHF. The CDR3 bases are TGTGCCTGGAGAAGGGGCCCCTCTGGGCCCCAGCATTTT. The full variable domain, rest sourced from reference TRBV30 and TRBJ1-5, is SQTIHQWPATLVQPVGSPLSLECTVEGTSNPNLYWYRQAAGRGLQLLFYSVGIGQISSEVPQNLSASRPQDRQFILSSKKLLLSDSGFYLCAWRRGPSGPQHFGDGTRLSIL.

This chain connects TRBV9 to TRBJ2-2; TRBD1 aligns across 8 bases. Per germline, CDR1 SGDLS and CDR2 YYNGEE. The V and J ends lost 5 bases and 7 bases, in that order; junction bases with no gene match: 7. This CDR3 is 14 amino acids long. The CDR3 DNA follows: TGTGCCAGCAGACCGGACAGGGCAAGCGGGGAGCTGTTTTTT. Its translation is CASRPDRASGELFF.

The rearrangement links TRBV28 to TRBJ2-7; D remains ambiguous. Trimming shortened V by 5 bases and J by 2 bases, and 10 bases separated the two germline ends. This CDR3 comprises 13 residues. Germline assignment: CDR1 MDHEN and CDR2 SYDVKM. CDR3 sequence reads: CASSPPGTYEQYF. The CDR3 coding sequence is TGTGCCAGCAGTCCCCCGGGTACCTACGAGCAGTACTTC.

The chain couples TRBV6-2 or TRBV6-3 to TRBJ2-1; 8 nucleotides agree with TRBD1. Germline V gene data show CDR1 as MNHEY and CDR2 as SVGEGT. The CDR3 loop spans 15 amino acids. V shed 6 bases, J shed 4 bases, and the junction held 8 bases outside the gene matches. The CDR3 reads CASSPTGEKYNEQFF. In nucleotides, the CDR3 is TGTGCCAGCAGCCCGACAGGGGAAAAGTACAATGAGCAGTTCTTC.

CDR3 in amino acids: CSVEDPATGGVYGYTF. As DNA, the CDR3 is TGCAGCGTTGAAGATCCCGCGACAGGGGGTGTCTATGGCTACACCTTC. The V gene is TRBV29-1, the J gene TRBJ1-2, with TRBD1 matching 9 bases. The CDR3 consists of 16 residues. V lost 0 bases to trimming and J lost 4 bases; unmatched junction nucleotides: 9. CDR1 is SQVTM, CDR2 ANQGSEA, per germline.